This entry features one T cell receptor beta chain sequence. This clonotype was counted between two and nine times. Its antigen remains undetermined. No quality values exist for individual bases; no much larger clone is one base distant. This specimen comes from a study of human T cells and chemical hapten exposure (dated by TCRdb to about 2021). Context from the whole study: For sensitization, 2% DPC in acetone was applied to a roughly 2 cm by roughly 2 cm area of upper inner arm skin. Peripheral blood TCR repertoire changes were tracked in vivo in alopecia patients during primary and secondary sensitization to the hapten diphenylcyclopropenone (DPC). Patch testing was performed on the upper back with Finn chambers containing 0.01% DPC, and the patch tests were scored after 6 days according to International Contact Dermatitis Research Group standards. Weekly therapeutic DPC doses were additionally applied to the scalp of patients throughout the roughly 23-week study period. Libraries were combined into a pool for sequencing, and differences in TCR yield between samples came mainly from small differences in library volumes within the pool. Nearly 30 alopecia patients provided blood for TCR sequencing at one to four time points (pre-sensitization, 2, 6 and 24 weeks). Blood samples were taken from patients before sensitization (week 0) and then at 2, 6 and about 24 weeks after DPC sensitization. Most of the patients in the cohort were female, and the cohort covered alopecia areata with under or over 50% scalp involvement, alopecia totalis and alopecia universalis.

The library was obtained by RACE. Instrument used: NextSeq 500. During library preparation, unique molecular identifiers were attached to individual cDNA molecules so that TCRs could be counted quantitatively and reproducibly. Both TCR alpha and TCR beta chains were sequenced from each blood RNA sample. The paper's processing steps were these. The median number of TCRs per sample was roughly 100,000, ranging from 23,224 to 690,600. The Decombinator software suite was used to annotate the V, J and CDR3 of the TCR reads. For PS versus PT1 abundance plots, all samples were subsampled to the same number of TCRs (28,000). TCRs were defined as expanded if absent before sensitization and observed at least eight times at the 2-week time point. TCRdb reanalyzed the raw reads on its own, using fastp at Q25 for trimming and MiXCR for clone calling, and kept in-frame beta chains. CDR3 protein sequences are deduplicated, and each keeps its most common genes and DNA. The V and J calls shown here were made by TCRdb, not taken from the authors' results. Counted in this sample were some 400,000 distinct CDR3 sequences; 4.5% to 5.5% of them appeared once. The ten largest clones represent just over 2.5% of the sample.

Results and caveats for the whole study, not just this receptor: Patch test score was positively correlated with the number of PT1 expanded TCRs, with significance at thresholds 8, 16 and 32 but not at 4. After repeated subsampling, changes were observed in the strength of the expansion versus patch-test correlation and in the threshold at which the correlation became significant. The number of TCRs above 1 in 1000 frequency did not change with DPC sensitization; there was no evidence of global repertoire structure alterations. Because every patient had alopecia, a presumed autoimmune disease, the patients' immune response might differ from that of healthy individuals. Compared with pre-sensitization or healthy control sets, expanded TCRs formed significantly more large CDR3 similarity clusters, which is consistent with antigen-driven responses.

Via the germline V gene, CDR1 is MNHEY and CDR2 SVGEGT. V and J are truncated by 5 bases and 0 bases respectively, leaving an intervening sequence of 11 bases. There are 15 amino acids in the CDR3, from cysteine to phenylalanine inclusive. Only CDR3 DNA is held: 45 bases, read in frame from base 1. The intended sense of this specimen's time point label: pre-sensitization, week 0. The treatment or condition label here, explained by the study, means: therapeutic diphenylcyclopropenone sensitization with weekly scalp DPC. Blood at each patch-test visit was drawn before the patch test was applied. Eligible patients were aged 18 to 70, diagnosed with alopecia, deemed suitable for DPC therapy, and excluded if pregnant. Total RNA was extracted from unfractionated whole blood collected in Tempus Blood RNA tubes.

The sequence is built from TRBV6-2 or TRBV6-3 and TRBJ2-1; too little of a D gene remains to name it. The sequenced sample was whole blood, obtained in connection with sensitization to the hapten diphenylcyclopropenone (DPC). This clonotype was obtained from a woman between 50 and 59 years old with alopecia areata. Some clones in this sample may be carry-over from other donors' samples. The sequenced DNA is TGTGCCAGCAGTAAGTTGGTAAACTCCTACAATGAGCAGTTCTTC. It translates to CASSKLVNSYNEQFF.